The 2 T cell receptor beta chains given below trace back to one sample, sequenced in a study of blood T cell repertoires in COVID-19. The method was immunoSEQ multiplex PCR; TCRdb's version includes in-frame clones alone and lacks a portion of them. The table has around 28,000 clones, about 91% seen once. The sample comprised peripheral blood. The receptor set was obtained from an elderly man with acute or convalescent COVID-19.

V usage is TRBV29-1 and J usage is TRBJ2-7; possibly TRBD2 for D (6 bases). The CDR3 spans 13 residues. V shed 1 base and J shed 3 bases, with 10 bases lying between them. Per the germline V gene, CDR1 is SQVTM and CDR2 is ANQGSEA. This chain's CDR3 is CSVEAQEGYEQYF. The CDR3 region has the DNA TGCAGCGTTGAAGCGCAGGAGGGCTACGAGCAGTACTTC.

The chain employs TRBV28 and TRBJ2-7; 9 bases agree with TRBD2. There are 15 residues in the CDR3. V was clipped by 4 bases and J by 5 bases; unmatched bases: 9. Germline assignment: CDR1 MDHEN and CDR2 SYDVKM. DNA for the CDR3: TGTGCCAGCAGTTCCCCGGGGCGGGAGGGCGACGAGCAGTACTTC. This gives the protein CASSSPGREGDEQYF.